The rows below give T cell receptor beta chains drawn from one sample of a study of blood T cell repertoires in COVID-19. Assay: immunoSEQ multiplex PCR; the TCRdb copy retains only in-frame clones and omits some. The sample carries hundreds of thousands of clones, around 89% recorded once. What was sequenced was peripheral blood. Every receptor here comes from a woman aged 25 to 39 with COVID-19, enrolled during active disease. Both conserved end residues are part of each CDR3. D genes are given only for firm matches. For some rows the clone size is stated as once, few or many, or as a class when expanded; others skip it.

TRBD1,TRBV5-6,NA,TRBJ2-4,CASSLGPPRQGVNIQYF,TGTGCCAGCAGCTTGGGTCCCCCGCGACAGGGGGTAAACATTCAGTACTTC
TRBD1,TRBV24-1,NA,TRBJ1-1,CATSVPGQGDTEAFF,TGTGCCACCAGTGTCCCGGGACAGGGGGACACTGAAGCTTTCTTT
NA,TRBV1,NA,TRBJ1-1,CTSSLRDTRGENTEAFF,TGCACCAGCAGCCTCCGGGACACACGAGGAGAGAACACTGAAGCTTTCTTT
TRBD1,TRBV28,NA,TRBJ1-2,CASSLPGPLQGAGGYTF,TGTGCCAGCAGCCTCCCCGGGCCCTTACAGGGGGCAGGGGGCTACACCTTC
TRBD2,TRBV23-1,NA,TRBJ2-1,CASSLRNGRASECEQFF,TGCGCCAGCAGTCTTAGAAACGGGAGGGCCAGTGAGTGTGAGCAGTTCTTC
TRBD2,TRBV11-3,NA,TRBJ2-1,CASSPRWAGDNEQFF,TGTGCCAGCAGCCCCCGCTGGGCGGGAGACAATGAGCAGTTCTTC
TRBD2,TRBV7-7,NA,TRBJ2-5,CASSPSSGGGSWTQYF,TGTGCTAGCAGCCCGTCAAGCGGGGGGGGTTCGTGGACCCAGTACTTC
NA,TRBV6-5,NA,TRBJ1-2,CASSYSRVSSNYGYTF,TGTGCCAGCAGTTACTCCCGGGTATCATCTAACTATGGCTACACCTTC
TRBD2,TRBV4-3,NA,TRBJ2-3,CASSQDHPSGITQYF,TGCGCCAGCAGCCAAGATCATCCTAGCGGGATAACGCAGTATTTT
TRBD1,TRBV28,NA,TRBJ2-2,CASSSGTGGRTGELFF,TGTGCCAGCAGCTCCGGGACAGGGGGAAGGACCGGGGAGCTGTTTTTT
NA,TRBV27,NA,TRBJ1-1,CASSLSHPGLAEAFF,TGTGCCAGCAGTTTATCCCACCCGGGACTGGCTGAAGCTTTCTTT
TRBD1,TRBV19,few,TRBJ1-2,CASRSGTASGAGYTF,TGTGCCAGTAGGTCCGGGACAGCCTCCGGGGCTGGCTACACCTTC
TRBD1,TRBV5-1,NA,TRBJ1-4,CASSLGQGADEKLFF,TGCGCCAGCAGCCTAGGACAGGGGGCAGATGAAAAACTGTTTTTT
TRBD2,TRBV27,NA,TRBJ2-1,CASSPPGTSGIGEQFF,TGTGCCAGCAGTCCCCCCGGGACTAGCGGGATCGGTGAGCAGTTCTTC
NA,TRBV29-1,NA,TRBJ2-1,CSVEGWQSSYNEQFF,TGCAGCGTTGAAGGGTGGCAGTCCTCCTACAATGAGCAGTTCTTC
NA,TRBV7-2,NA,TRBJ2-4,CASSLGGRGIQYF,TGTGCCAGCAGCTTAGGAGGGCGCGGCATTCAGTACTTC
NA,TRBV6-5,few,TRBJ1-6,CASSSDNSSPLHF,TGTGCCAGCAGTTCTGATAATAGTTCACCCCTCCACTTT
TRBD1,TRBV28,NA,TRBJ1-2,CASSSPGTALYNYGYTF,TGTGCCAGCAGTTCCCCCGGGACAGCACTTTATAACTATGGCTACACCTTC
NA,TRBV5-1,NA,TRBJ1-1,CASSLAAVRSNTEAFF,TGCGCCAGCAGCTTGGCGGCGGTACGTTCGAACACTGAAGCTTTCTTT
TRBD2,TRBV9,NA,TRBJ2-1,CAPQRDSYNEQFF,TGTGCCCCCCAGCGGGATTCCTACAATGAGCAGTTCTTC
NA,TRBV29-1,NA,TRBJ1-2,CSVSQGRVSGYTF,TGCAGCGTGAGTCAGGGTAGGGTGAGTGGCTACACCTTC
NA,TRBV5-4,NA,TRBJ1-2,CASSLGEYPNYGYTF,TGTGCCAGCAGCTTGGGGGAGTACCCTAACTATGGCTACACCTTC
NA,TRBV11-2,NA,TRBJ1-1,CASSLGQGGEAFF,TGTGCCAGCAGCTTAGGGCAGGGCGGTGAAGCTTTCTTT
TRBD1,TRBV6-5,few,TRBJ1-3,CASSSTGELGNTIYF,TGTGCCAGCAGCTCTACAGGGGAACTCGGAAACACCATATATTTT
TRBD1,TRBV7-9,NA,TRBJ1-4,CASSPSEQGDEKLFF,TGTGCCAGCAGCCCGTCAGAACAGGGGGACGAAAAACTGTTTTTT
TRBD1,TRBV11-2,once,TRBJ2-2,CASSPDRVPPGELFF,TGTGCCAGCAGTCCCGACAGGGTCCCTCCCGGGGAGCTGTTTTTT
TRBD1,TRBV24-1,few,TRBJ2-7,CATSDRTWPGQGGGAEQYF,TGTGCCACCAGTGATCGGACCTGGCCTGGACAGGGGGGAGGAGCCGAGCAGTACTTC
TRBD2,TRBV29-1,few,TRBJ2-1,CSVATLAGGRNEQFF,TGCAGCGTGGCTACTCTAGCGGGAGGAAGGAATGAGCAGTTCTTC